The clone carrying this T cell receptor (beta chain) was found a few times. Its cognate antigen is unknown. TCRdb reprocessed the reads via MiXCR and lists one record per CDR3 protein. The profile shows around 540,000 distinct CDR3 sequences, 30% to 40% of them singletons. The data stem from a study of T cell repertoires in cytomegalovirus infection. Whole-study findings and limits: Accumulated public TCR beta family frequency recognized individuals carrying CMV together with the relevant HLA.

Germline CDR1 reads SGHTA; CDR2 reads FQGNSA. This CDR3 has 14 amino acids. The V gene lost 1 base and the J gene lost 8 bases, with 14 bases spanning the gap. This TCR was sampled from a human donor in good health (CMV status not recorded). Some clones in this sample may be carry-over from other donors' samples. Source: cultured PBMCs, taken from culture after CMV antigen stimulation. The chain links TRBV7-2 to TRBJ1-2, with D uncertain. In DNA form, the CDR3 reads TGTGCCAGCAGCTTAGTTAATCTGGGGAACGGCTACACCTTC. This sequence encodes CASSLVNLGNGYTF. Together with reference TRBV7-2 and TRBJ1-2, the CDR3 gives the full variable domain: GAGVSQSPSNKVTEKGKDVELRCDPISGHTALYWYRQSLGQGLEFLIYFQGNSAPDKSGLPSDRFSAERTGGSVSTLTIQRTQQEDSAVYLCASSLVNLGNGYTFGSGTRLTVV.